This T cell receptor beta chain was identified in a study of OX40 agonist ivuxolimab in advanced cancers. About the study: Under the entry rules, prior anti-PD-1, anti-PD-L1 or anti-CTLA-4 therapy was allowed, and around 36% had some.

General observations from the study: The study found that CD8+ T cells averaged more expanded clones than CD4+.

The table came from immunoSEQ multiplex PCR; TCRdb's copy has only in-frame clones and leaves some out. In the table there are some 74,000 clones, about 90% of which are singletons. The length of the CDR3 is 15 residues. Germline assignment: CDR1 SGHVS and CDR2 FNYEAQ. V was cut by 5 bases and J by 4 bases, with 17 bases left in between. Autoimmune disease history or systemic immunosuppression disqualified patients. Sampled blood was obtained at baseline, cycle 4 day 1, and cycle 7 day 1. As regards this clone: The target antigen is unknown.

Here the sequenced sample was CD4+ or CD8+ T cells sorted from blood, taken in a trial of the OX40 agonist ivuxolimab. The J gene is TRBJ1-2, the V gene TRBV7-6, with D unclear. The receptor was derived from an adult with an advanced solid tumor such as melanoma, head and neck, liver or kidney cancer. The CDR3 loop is CASSRSPGPAYGYTF. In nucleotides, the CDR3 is TGTGCCAGCAGCAGGTCCCCCGGGCCAGCCTATGGCTACACCTTC.